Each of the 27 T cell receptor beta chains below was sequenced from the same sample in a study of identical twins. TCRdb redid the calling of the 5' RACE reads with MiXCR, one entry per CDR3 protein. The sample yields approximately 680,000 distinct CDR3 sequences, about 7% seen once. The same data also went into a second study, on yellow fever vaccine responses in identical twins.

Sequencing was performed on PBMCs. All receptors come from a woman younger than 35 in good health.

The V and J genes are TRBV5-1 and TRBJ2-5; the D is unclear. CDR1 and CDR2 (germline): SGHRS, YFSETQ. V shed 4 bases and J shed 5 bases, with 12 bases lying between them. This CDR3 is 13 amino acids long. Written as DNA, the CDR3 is TGCGCCAGCAGCCCATACTCGGTGGAGACCCAGTACTTC. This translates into CASSPYSVETQYF. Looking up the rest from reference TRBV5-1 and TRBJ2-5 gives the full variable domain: KAGVTQTPRYLIKTRGQQVTLSCSPISGHRSVSWYQQTPGQGLQFLFEYFSETQRNKGNFPGRFSGRQFSNSRSEMNVSTLELGDSALYLCASSPYSVETQYFGPGTRLLVL.

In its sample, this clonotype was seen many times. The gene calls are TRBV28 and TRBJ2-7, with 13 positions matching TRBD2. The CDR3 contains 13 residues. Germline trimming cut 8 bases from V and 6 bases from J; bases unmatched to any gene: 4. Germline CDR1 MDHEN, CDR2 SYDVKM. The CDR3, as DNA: TGTGCCAGCCGGACTAGCGGGAGATCCGAGCAGTACTTC. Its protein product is CASRTSGRSEQYF.

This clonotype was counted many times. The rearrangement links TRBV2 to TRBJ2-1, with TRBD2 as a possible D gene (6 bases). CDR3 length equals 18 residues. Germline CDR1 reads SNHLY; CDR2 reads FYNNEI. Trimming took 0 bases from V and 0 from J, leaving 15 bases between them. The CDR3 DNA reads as TGTGCCAGCAGTGAAGCGCTTCTTAGCGGACCCTCCTACAATGAGCAGTTCTTC. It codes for CASSEALLSGPSYNEQFF.

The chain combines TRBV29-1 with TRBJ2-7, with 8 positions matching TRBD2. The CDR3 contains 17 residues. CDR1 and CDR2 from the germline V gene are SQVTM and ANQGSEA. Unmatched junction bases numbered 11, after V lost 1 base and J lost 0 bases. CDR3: CSVEAPISGKSSYEQYF. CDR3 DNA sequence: TGCAGCGTTGAAGCACCTATTAGCGGGAAGAGCTCCTACGAGCAGTACTTC.

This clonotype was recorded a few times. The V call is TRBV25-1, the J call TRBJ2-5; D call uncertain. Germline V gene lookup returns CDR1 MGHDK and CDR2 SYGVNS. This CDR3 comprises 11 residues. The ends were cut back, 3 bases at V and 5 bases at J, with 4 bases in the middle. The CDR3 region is CASSDWETQYF. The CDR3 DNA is TGTGCCAGCAGTGACTGGGAGACCCAGTACTTC.

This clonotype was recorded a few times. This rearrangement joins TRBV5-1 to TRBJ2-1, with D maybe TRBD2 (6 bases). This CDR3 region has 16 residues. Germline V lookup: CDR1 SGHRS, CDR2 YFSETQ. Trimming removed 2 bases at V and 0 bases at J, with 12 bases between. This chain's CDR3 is CASSFPRESSYNEQFF. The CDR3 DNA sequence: TGCGCCAGCAGCTTCCCCCGGGAGAGCTCCTACAATGAGCAGTTCTTC.

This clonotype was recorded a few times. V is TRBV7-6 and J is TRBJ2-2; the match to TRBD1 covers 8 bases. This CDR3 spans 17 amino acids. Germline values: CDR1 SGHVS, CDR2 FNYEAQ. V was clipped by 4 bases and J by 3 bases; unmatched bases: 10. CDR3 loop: CASSSTRTGRDTGELFF. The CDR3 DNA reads TGTGCCAGCAGCTCGACCAGGACAGGGCGAGACACCGGGGAGCTGTTTTTT.

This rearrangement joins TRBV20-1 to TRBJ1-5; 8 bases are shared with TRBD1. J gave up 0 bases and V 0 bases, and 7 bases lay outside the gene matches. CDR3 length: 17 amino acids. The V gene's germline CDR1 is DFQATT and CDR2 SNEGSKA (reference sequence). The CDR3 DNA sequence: TGCAGTGCTAGAGACTTCCAGGGGGCCGCTAGCAATCAGCCCCAGCATTTT. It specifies CSARDFQGAASNQPQHF.

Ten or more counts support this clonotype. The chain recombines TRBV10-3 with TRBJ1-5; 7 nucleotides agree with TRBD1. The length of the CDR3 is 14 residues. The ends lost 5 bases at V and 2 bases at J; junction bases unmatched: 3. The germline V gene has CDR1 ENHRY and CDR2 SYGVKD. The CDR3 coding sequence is TGTGCCATCAGTTCTGGACAGGGCAATCAGCCCCAGCATTTT. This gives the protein CAISSGQGNQPQHF.

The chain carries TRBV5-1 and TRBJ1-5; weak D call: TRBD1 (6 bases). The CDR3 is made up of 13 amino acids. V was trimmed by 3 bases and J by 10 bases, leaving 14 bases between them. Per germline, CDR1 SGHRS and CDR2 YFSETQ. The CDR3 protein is CASSSGLGGPQHF. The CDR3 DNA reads TGCGCCAGCAGCTCCGGTTTGGGGGGCCCCCAGCATTTT.

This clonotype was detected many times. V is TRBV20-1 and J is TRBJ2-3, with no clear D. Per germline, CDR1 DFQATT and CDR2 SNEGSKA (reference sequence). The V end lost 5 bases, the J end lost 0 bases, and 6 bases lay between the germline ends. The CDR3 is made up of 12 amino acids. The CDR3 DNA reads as TGCAGTGCTCCATCTAGCACAGATACGCAGTATTTT. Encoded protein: CSAPSSTDTQYF.

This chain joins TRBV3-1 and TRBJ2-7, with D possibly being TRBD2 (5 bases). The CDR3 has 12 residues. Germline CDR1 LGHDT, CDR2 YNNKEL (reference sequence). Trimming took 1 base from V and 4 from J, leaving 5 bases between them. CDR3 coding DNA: TGTGCCAGCAGCCAAGGAGGGTACGAGCAGTACGTC. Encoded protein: CASSQGGYEQYV.

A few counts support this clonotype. The CDR3 sequence is CASSPEPLAGGGNEQFF. Written as DNA, the CDR3 is TGTGCCAGCAGCCCAGAGCCACTAGCGGGAGGGGGAAATGAGCAGTTCTTC. The chain is built from TRBV7-6 and TRBJ2-1, with TRBD2 matching over 13 bases. CDR1 SGHVS and CDR2 FNYEAQ come from the germline V gene. The CDR3 loop spans 17 amino acids. V gave up 5 bases and J gave up 7 bases; unmatched junction bases: 11.

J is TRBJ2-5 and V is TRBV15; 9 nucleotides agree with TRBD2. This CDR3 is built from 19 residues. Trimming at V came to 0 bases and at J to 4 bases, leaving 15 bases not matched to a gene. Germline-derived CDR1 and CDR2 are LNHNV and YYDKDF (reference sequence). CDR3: CATSRDGSRLAAELETQYF. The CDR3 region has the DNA TGTGCCACCAGCAGAGATGGGTCTCGACTAGCGGCAGAGCTAGAGACCCAGTACTTC. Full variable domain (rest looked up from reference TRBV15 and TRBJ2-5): DAMVIQNPRYQVTQFGKPVTLSCSQTLNHNVMYWYQQKSSQAPKLLFHYYDKDFNNEADTPDNFQSRRPNTSFCFLDIRSPGLGDTAMYLCATSRDGSRLAAELETQYFGPGTRLLVL.

The CDR3 is CASHPSSGANVLTF. CDR3 sequence (DNA): TGTGCCAGCCATCCCTCCTCTGGGGCCAACGTCCTGACTTTC. The V call is TRBV28, the J call TRBJ2-6; D is unresolved. V dropped 8 bases and J dropped 0 bases, with 8 bases sitting between them. This CDR3 is built from 14 residues. Germline V gene data show CDR1 as MDHEN and CDR2 as SYDVKM.

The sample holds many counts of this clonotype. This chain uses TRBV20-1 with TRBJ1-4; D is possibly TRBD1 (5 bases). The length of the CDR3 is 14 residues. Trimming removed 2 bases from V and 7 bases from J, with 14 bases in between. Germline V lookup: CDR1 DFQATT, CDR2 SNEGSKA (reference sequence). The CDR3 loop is CSARFAGRGEKLFF. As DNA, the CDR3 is TGCAGTGCTAGATTTGCAGGGAGGGGTGAAAAACTGTTTTTT.

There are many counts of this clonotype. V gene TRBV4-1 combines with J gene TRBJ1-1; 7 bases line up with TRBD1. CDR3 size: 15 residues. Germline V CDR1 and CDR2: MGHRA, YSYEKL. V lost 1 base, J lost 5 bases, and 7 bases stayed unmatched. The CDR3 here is CASSQADRVGTEAFF. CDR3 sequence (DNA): TGCGCCAGCAGCCAAGCTGACAGGGTAGGGACTGAAGCTTTCTTT.

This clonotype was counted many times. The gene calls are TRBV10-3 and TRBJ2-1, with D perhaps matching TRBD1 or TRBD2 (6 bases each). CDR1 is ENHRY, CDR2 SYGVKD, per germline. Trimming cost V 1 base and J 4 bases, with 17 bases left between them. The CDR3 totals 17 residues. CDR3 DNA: TGTGCCATCAGTGAGTTGGGGGGCGGTCGAACTTACAATGAGCAGTTCTTC. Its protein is CAISELGGGRTYNEQFF.

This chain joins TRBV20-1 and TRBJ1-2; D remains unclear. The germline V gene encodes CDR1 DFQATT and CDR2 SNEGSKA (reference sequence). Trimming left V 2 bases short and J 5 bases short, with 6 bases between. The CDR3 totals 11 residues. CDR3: CSARISYGYTF. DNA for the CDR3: TGCAGTGCTAGAATCTCTTATGGCTACACCTTC.

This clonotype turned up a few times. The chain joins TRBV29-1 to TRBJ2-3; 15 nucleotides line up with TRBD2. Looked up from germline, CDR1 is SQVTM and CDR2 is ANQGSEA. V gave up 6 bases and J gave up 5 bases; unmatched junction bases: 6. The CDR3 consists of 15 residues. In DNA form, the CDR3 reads TGCAGCGTGGACAGGACTAGCGGGAGGGAAGATACGCAGTATTTT. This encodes CSVDRTSGREDTQYF.

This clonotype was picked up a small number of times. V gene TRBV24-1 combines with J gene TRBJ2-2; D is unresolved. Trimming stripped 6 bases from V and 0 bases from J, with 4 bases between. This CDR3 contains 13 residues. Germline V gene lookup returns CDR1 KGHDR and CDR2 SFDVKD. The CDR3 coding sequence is TGTGCCACCAGTCGGGCGAACACCGGGGAGCTGTTTTTT. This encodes CATSRANTGELFF.

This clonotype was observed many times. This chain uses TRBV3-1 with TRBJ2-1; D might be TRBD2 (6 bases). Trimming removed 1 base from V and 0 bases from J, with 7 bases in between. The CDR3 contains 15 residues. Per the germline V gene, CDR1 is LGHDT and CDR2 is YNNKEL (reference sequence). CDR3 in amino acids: CASSQGGNSYNEQFF. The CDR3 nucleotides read TGTGCCAGCAGCCAAGGCGGGAACTCCTACAATGAGCAGTTCTTC.

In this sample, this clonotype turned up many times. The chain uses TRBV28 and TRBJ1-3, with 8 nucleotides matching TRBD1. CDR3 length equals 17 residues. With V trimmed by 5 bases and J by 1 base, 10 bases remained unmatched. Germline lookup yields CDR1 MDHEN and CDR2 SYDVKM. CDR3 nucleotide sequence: TGTGCCAGCAGTCTACCGGGACAGGTTATTTCTGGAAACACCATATATTTT. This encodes CASSLPGQVISGNTIYF. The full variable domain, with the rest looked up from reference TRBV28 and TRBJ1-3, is DVKVTQSSRYLVKRTGEKVFLECVQDMDHENMFWYRQDPGLGLRLIYFSYDVKMKEKGDIPEGYSVSREKKERFSLILESASTNQTSMYLCASSLPGQVISGNTIYFGEGSWLTVV.

CDR3 sequence (DNA): TGTGCCAGCAGCTTAGCACAACTAGCGGGAGGGTACAATGAGCAGTTCTTC. Translated, it gives CASSLAQLAGGYNEQFF. The genes are TRBV7-2 and TRBJ2-1; TRBD2 matches 13 bases. The CDR3 consists of 17 residues. V trimming: 0 bases; J trimming: 4 bases; junction bases outside the gene matches: 3. Per germline, CDR1 SGHTA and CDR2 FQGNSA.

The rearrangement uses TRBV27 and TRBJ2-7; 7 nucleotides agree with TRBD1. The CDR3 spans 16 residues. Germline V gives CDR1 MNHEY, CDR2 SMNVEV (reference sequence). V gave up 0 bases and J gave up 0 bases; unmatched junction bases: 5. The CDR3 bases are TGTGCCAGCAGTTTATCGGCCGGGACAGTCTCCTACGAGCAGTACTTC. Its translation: CASSLSAGTVSYEQYF.

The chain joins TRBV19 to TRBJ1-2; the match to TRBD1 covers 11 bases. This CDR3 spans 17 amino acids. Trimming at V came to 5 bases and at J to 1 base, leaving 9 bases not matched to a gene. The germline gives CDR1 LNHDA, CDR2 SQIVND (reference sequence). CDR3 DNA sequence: TGTGCCAGTAGTTTCCGGACAGGGGGCTATGGTAACTATGGCTACACCTTC. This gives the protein CASSFRTGGYGNYGYTF. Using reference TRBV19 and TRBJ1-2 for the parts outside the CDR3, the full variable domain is DGGITQSPKYLFRKEGQNVTLSCEQNLNHDAMYWYRQDPGQGLRLIYYSQIVNDFQKGDIAEGYSVSREKKESFPLTVTSAQKNPTAFYLCASSFRTGGYGNYGYTFGSGTRLTVV.

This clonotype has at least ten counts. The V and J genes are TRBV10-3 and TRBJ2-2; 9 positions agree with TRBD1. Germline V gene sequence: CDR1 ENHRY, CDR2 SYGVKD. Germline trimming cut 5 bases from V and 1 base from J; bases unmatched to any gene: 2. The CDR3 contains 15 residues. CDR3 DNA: TGTGCCATCAGTAAGGGACAGGGGAACACCGGGGAGCTGTTTTTT. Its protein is CAISKGQGNTGELFF.